This TCR beta chain was found in a study of blood T cell repertoires in COVID-19. V was shortened by 3 bases and J by 8 bases, with 13 bases between the two germline ends. This CDR3 contains 13 residues. Germline V gene data show CDR1 as GTSNPN and CDR2 as SVGIG (reference sequence). Seattle patients were enrolled while actively infected and followed longitudinally. Per the original data handling: Estimates of nucleated cell counts were drawn from the amplification of reference gene primers. TCRdb keeps only in-frame clones here, not all; method: immunoSEQ multiplex PCR. The DNA gave D and trimming, while V, J and clone size come from that table. The sample carries about 440,000 clones, 70% to 90% recorded once.

The sequencing sample was made of peripheral blood. The rearrangement joins TRBV30 to TRBJ1-4, with no clear D. The receptor's source is a woman aged 50 to 65 with COVID-19, enrolled during active disease. The CDR3 DNA is TGTGCCTGGAGCCCCGGGTCTCCGGAAAAACTGTTTTTT. Translating it yields CAWSPGSPEKLFF.